This section outlines one T cell receptor (beta chain) sequence together with its context. Its antigen is currently not known. No much larger clone exists at a distance of one base, and base qualities are not known. These data come from a study of response to subunit inactivated influenza vaccine (dated by TCRdb to between 2018 and 2020). For the wider study: Deep quantitative T cell receptor repertoire profiling was used in the study to track responses to a trivalent subunit inactivated influenza vaccine.

The paper's findings and limits, for the study overall: It was suggested by the authors that each seasonal influenza vaccination may recruit only a limited number of new T cells.

Deletion took 2 bases off V and 4 bases off J, with a span of 13 bases between the germline ends. As encoded in the germline V gene, CDR1 is SGDLS while CDR2 is YYNGEE. The CDR3 spans 14 residues, from the cysteine through the phenylalanine. Only the CDR3 portion is preserved as DNA: 42 bases, with reading frame beginning at the first base. The library came from RT-PCR. Data came from an Illumina HiSeq 2500. TCRdb handled the public reads itself, with Q25 trimming in fastp and clone calling in MiXCR, and kept productive beta chains. Each CDR3 protein appears once, grouped with its most common genes and DNA. For this sample the table gives about 800,000 distinct CDR3 sequences, of which 20% to 25% were detected only once. The ten largest make up roughly 10% of the sample.

This clonotype was obtained from a man aged 50 to 59 who received an inactivated influenza vaccine. Donor details come from another sample of the same person, matched by shared clones. The source was PBMCs from blood, collected 4 to 6 days after vaccination. Rearrangement joined TRBV9 to TRBJ2-7, with a weak D call of TRBD1 (5 bases match). The CDR3 here reads CASSVSPTVYEQYF. The nucleotides read TGTGCCAGCAGCGTTTCCCCGACAGTATACGAGCAGTACTTC.